The clone carrying this T cell receptor beta chain was detected ten times or more. Its antigen is not known. This CDR3 is built from 14 residues. V lost 3 bases, J lost 5 bases, and 7 bases stayed unmatched. Germline CDR1 reads GTSNPN; CDR2 reads SVGIG (reference sequence). Naive CD8 T cells were FACS-sorted by CD8+CD4-CCR7+CD45RA+ markers. Each CDR3 protein is one row after TCRdb ran MiXCR on the PCR reads. The sample lists 100,000 or so distinct CDR3 sequences; under 25% were seen once. The entry originates in a study of molecular identifiers for immune sequencing clone quantification. General study results and limits: For effector cells, clones above 20 RNA copies held over 97% of molecules; for naive cells, under 1%.

The sequenced sample was naive CD8+ T cells from blood, with Jurkat cell RNA spiked in. This sample's subset: FACS-sorted CD8+CD4-CCR7+CD45RA+ naive T cells. This sequence joins TRBV30 and TRBJ2-5; 9 nucleotides match TRBD1. The source is a human donor in good health. Some libraries in this study had Jurkat cell RNA spiked in. CDR3 amino acids: CAWSQTGGTETQYF. CDR3 DNA sequence: TGTGCCTGGAGCCAAACAGGGGGCACGGAGACCCAGTACTTC.